Below are 14 T cell receptor beta chains sequenced from a single sample in a study of somatic mutations in cytotoxic T cells in rheumatoid arthritis. This table comes from immunoSEQ multiplex PCR, and its TCRdb copy is limited to in-frame clones, with some not included. The sample yields 4,000 to 5,500 clones, roughly 86% seen once. Sequencing used CD8+ T cells sorted from blood. Receptors originate from a woman aged 45-65 years with rheumatoid arthritis.

This chain uses TRBV21-1 with TRBJ2-1; TRBD1, the D gene given by the table, was not confirmed from the DNA. TRBV21-1 is deemed a pseudogene. This CDR3 spans 15 amino acids. CDR3 DNA: TGTGCCAGCAGGAAGGGGCCAACAATTTACAATGAGCAGTTCTTC. Its protein product is CASRKGPTIYNEQFF.

The chain is built from TRBV11-2 and TRBJ1-3; D is ambiguous. CDR3 length: 16 amino acids. Germline CDR1 reads SGHAT; CDR2 reads FQNNGV. The V end was cut by 1 base, the J end by 0 bases, with 10 bases between. CDR3 region: CASSLGVTLSGNTIYF. DNA for the CDR3: TGTGCCAGCAGCTTAGGCGTCACTCTCTCTGGAAACACCATATATTTT. Looking up the rest from reference TRBV11-2 and TRBJ1-3 gives the full variable domain: EAGVAQSPRYKIIEKRQSVAFWCNPISGHATLYWYQQILGQGPKLLIQFQNNGVVDDSQLPKDRFSAERLKGVDSTLKIQPAKLEDSAVYLCASSLGVTLSGNTIYFGEGSWLTVV.

This clone was detected only a few times. It is likely a read error: a sequence one base away is far more abundant. The chain is built from TRBV5-1 and TRBJ1-3, with TRBD1 matching over 7 bases. CDR1 and CDR2 from the germline V gene are SGHRS and YFSETQ. The CDR3 contains 16 residues. Here the CDR3 reads CASSGDSQSSGNAIYF. The CDR3 DNA is TGCGCCAGCAGCGGGGACAGTCAATCCTCTGGAAACGCCATATATTTT.

The chain is built from TRBV9 and TRBJ1-1, with unresolved D. CDR1 SGDLS and CDR2 YYNGEE come from the germline V gene. The V end lost 4 bases, the J end lost 0 bases, and 10 bases lay between the germline ends. The CDR3 extends over 14 amino acids. The DNA for the CDR3 is TGTGCCAGCAGCCCCCGTCCCTTGAACACTGAAGCTTTCTTT. It yields the protein CASSPRPLNTEAFF. Drawing the rest from reference TRBV9 and TRBJ1-1, the complete variable domain is DSGVTQTPKHLITATGQRVTLRCSPRSGDLSVYWYQQSLDQGLQFLIQYYNGEERAKGNILERFSAQQFPDLHSELNLSSLELGDSALYFCASSPRPLNTEAFFGQGTRLTVV.

This clone was found once. V gene TRBV10-3 combines with J gene TRBJ2-3, with 7 bases lining up with TRBD1. Germline loops: CDR1 ENHRY, CDR2 SYGVKD. Trimming at V came to 2 bases and at J to 5 bases, leaving 10 bases not matched to a gene. CDR3 size: 16 residues. CDR3: CAISELDRDAVDTQYF. As DNA, the CDR3 is TGTGCCATCAGTGAGCTCGACAGGGATGCTGTAGATACGCAGTATTTT.

This clone is medium-sized in the sample. The chain joins TRBV4-2 to TRBJ1-2; D call uncertain. Germline V CDR1 and CDR2: LGHNA, YNFKEQ. The germline V and J ends were trimmed by 4 bases and 5 bases, with 11 bases remaining between them. CDR3 length: 13 amino acids. As DNA, the CDR3 is TGTGCCAGCAGCCGGGTATCGGGGTATGGCTACACCTTC. It translates to CASSRVSGYGYTF.

The chain recombines TRBV4-2 with TRBJ1-1, with 7 positions matching TRBD1. J was trimmed by 1 base and V by 4 bases; bases with no gene match: 3. The CDR3 totals 14 residues. Germline-derived CDR1 and CDR2 are LGHNA and YNFKEQ. This chain's CDR3 is CASSPRTGNTEAFF. The CDR3, as DNA: TGTGCCAGCAGCCCCCGGACAGGGAACACTGAAGCTTTCTTT.

This clone came up once. V and J are TRBV29-1 and TRBJ2-2; 9 bases match TRBD1. CDR3 length: 14 amino acids. Per germline, CDR1 SQVTM and CDR2 ANQGSEA. V lost 6 bases and J lost 0; bases outside the gene matches: 2. CDR3 in amino acids: CSVDRGTNTGELFF. The DNA of the CDR3 is TGCAGCGTGGACAGGGGTACGAACACCGGGGAGCTGTTTTTT.

This clone is a singleton in its sample. The V call is TRBV5-8, the J call TRBJ1-1; TRBD1 matches at 10 bases. The V gene's germline CDR1 is SGHTS and CDR2 YDEGEE. This CDR3 is 17 amino acids long. J gave up 6 bases and V 0 bases, and 11 bases lay outside the gene matches. The CDR3 nucleotides are TGTGCCAGCAGCTTGGGACAGGGGGCAGGGAGAAAGGCTGAAGCTTTCTTT. Protein: CASSLGQGAGRKAEAFF. The full variable domain, with the rest looked up from reference TRBV5-8 and TRBJ1-1, is EAGVTQSPTHLIKTRGQQATLRCSPISGHTSVYWYQQALGLGLQFLLWYDEGEERNRGNFPPRFSGRQFPNYSSELNVNALELEDSALYLCASSLGQGAGRKAEAFFGQGTRLTVV.

The rearrangement links TRBV4-1 to TRBJ2-5, with TRBD1 as a possible D gene (6 bases). The assigned J gene may be wrong: the sequence end matches TRBJ2-7 better. The CDR3 consists of 12 residues. CDR1 and CDR2 from the germline V gene are MGHRA and YSYEKL. The CDR3 sequence: CASSLTGSEQYF. The DNA of the CDR3 is TGCGCCAGCAGCCTCACAGGGAGCGAGCAGTACTTC.

The genes are TRBV27 and TRBJ1-2, with 7 positions matching TRBD1. The CDR3 is 15 amino acids. Germline values: CDR1 MNHEY, CDR2 SMNVEV (reference sequence). Unmatched junction bases numbered 9, after V lost 6 bases and J lost 2 bases. The CDR3 reads CASSQDWGQNYGYTF. The DNA of the CDR3 is TGTGCCAGCAGCCAAGACTGGGGACAGAACTATGGCTACACCTTC.

The gene calls are TRBV19 and TRBJ2-1; 9 positions agree with TRBD2. The CDR3 runs 14 residues. Trimming took 6 bases from V and 7 from J; bases not matched to a gene: 7. Germline CDR1 and CDR2: LNHDA and SQIVND (reference sequence). The DNA of the CDR3 is TGTGCCAGTAGCCAGCGGGGGGTATATAATGAGCAGTTCTTC. It encodes CASSQRGVYNEQFF.

V and J are TRBV30 and TRBJ2-7; TRBD1 aligns across 9 bases. V was clipped by 1 base and J by 2 bases; unmatched bases: 6. Per germline, CDR1 GTSNPN and CDR2 SVGIG (reference sequence). The CDR3 is made up of 15 amino acids. Here the CDR3 DNA reads TGTGCCTGGAGTGGGCAGGGGACAGGGACCTACGAGCAGTACTTC. Its protein is CAWSGQGTGTYEQYF.

This clone was observed a handful of times. The V call is TRBV18, the J call TRBJ2-6, with D hard to call. Trimming left V 0 bases short and J 8 bases short, with 8 bases between. In germline, CDR1 is KGHSH, CDR2 LQKENI. The CDR3 covers 14 residues. CDR3 residues: CASSPPTRPNVLTF. In DNA form, the CDR3 reads TGTGCCAGCTCACCACCGACAAGGCCCAACGTCCTGACTTTC. Combining the CDR3 with reference TRBV18 and TRBJ2-6 gives the whole variable domain NAGVMQNPRHLVRRRGQEARLRCSPMKGHSHVYWYRQLPEEGLKFMVYLQKENIIDESGMPKERFSAEFPKEGPSILRIQQVVRGDSAAYFCASSPPTRPNVLTFGAGSRLTVL.